The T cell receptor (beta chain) under discussion was sequenced for a study of human T cells and chemical hapten exposure. On the study more broadly: Patients having alopecia areata, totalis or universalis were mostly female. Per-sample TCR yield variation was attributed mainly to small pooled library volume differences. Study-wide points: Once DPC sensitization occurred, TCRs above 1 in 1000 frequency showed no change.

Time point described: patch test 1, 2 weeks after DPC sensitization. Treatment defined: therapeutic diphenylcyclopropenone sensitization with weekly scalp DPC. RNA extraction used unfractionated whole blood as the source of total RNA. There are many counts of this clonotype. Its specificity is unknown. From germline, CDR1 is SEHNR and CDR2 FQNEAQ (reference sequence). CDR3 length: 13 residues. Trimming pared 4 bases from V and 1 base from J, leaving 7 bases between. TCRdb passed the RACE reads through MiXCR, listing each CDR3 protein once. The data show some 400,000 distinct CDR3 sequences, roughly 4.8% seen once.

The specimen was whole blood, collected in connection with sensitization to the hapten diphenylcyclopropenone (DPC). The sequence was obtained from a woman between 45 and 60 years old with alopecia areata. Some clones in this sample may be carry-over from other donors' samples. This rearrangement joins TRBV7-9 to TRBJ1-1; D is unresolved. DNA of the CDR3: TGTGCCAGCAGCTCCATGGGGAACACTGAAGCTTTCTTT. Translating gives CASSSMGNTEAFF.